What follows are 6 T cell receptor beta chains derived from one specimen sequenced in a study of T cells in localized non-small cell lung cancer. The repertoire was sequenced with immunoSEQ multiplex PCR; TCRdb's copy has only in-frame clones and lacks some. Among about 39,000 clones listed, roughly 83% were seen once. Sequenced here: PBMCs, sampled before any cancer treatment. These TCRs come from a woman aged 35-75 years with stage II squamous cell lung carcinoma.

J is TRBJ1-2 and V is TRBV19, with D possibly matching TRBD1 (6 bases). Germline V lookup: CDR1 LNHDA, CDR2 SQIVND (reference sequence). The germline V and J ends were trimmed by 5 bases and 2 bases, with 12 bases remaining between them. This CDR3 is built from 14 residues. The CDR3 spells CASSFWTANYGYTF. The CDR3 DNA is TGTGCCAGTAGTTTCTGGACAGCAAACTATGGCTACACCTTC.

The rearrangement joins TRBV6-1 to TRBJ2-5; possible D gene TRBD1, 6 bases. The V gene lost 10 bases and the J gene lost 0 bases, with 15 bases spanning the gap. This CDR3 has 14 residues. CDR1 MNHNS and CDR2 SASEGT come from the germline V gene. The CDR3 coding sequence is TGTGCCACCCAGAAAGACAGGTACCAAGAGACCCAGTACTTC. Protein: CATQKDRYQETQYF.

V and J are TRBV2 and TRBJ2-2, with 7 bases that match TRBD2. J gave up 6 bases and V 5 bases, and 12 bases lay outside the gene matches. Per germline, CDR1 SNHLY and CDR2 FYNNEI. This CDR3 spans 16 amino acids. The CDR3 spells CASSSTSSVIPGELFF. The CDR3 DNA is TGTGCCAGCAGTTCGACTAGCTCGGTGATCCCCGGGGAGCTGTTTTTT.

This clone was observed once. This sample also contains other DNA sequences that code for the same CDR3. The chain couples TRBV5-1 to TRBJ1-6, with 7 bases lining up with TRBD1. CDR1 and CDR2 (germline): SGHRS, YFSETQ. Trimming removed 0 bases from V and 10 bases from J; junction bases left unmatched: 1. The CDR3 consists of 13 residues. Written as DNA, the CDR3 is TGCGCCAGCAGCTTGGACAGGGGCTCACCCCTCCACTTT. Its protein is CASSLDRGSPLHF.

V is TRBV18 and J is TRBJ1-4; 8 nucleotides agree with TRBD1. The V gene end was trimmed by 6 bases and the J gene end by 6 bases; junction bases not matched to a gene: 6. The CDR3 is 14 residues long. In germline, CDR1 is KGHSH, CDR2 LQKENI. The CDR3 is CASSPRGLDEKLFF. CDR3 nucleotide sequence: TGTGCCAGCTCCCCCAGGGGGCTAGATGAAAAACTGTTTTTT.

The chain is built from TRBV7-9 and TRBJ1-5, with D perhaps matching TRBD1 (6 bases). The V and J ends lost 1 base and 7 bases respectively, with 11 bases between them. Germline CDR1 is SEHNR and CDR2 is FQNEAQ (reference sequence). The CDR3 is 14 amino acids. CDR3: CASSLDTGWQPQHF. The CDR3 DNA is TGTGCCAGCAGCTTAGATACAGGGTGGCAGCCCCAGCATTTT.